The present entry profiles one T cell receptor (beta chain) with its context. Its target is not known. This record comes from a study of T cell responses to AZD1222 COVID-19 vaccine. About the research overall: Analyses pooled second doses at about 4 or about 12 weeks.

The study, taken as a whole, reports: Among AZD1222 vaccinees, only six were seropositive at baseline.

The CDR3 consists of 15 residues. V lost 1 base, J lost 2 bases, and 10 bases lay in between. The germline gives CDR1 KGHDR, CDR2 SFDVKD. Clones were read by immunoSEQ multiplex PCR, and TCRdb kept only the in-frame ones, dropping some. The table records about 120,000 clones, approximately 86% of them present only once. The material was peripheral blood, obtained on day 0 of AZD1222 vaccination. The chain combines TRBV24-1 with TRBJ2-5; the D is unclear. This receptor was obtained from an adult in good health. CDR3 DNA: TGTGCCACCAGTGATTTCGGGTTTGGGCAAGAGACCCAGTACTTC. Protein sequence: CATSDFGFGQETQYF.